These T cell receptor beta chains were read from a single sample in a study of cytomegalovirus exposure and HLA in healthy donors. TCRdb's copy holds only in-frame clones and misses some; the assay was immunoSEQ multiplex PCR. The sample carries 90,000 to 150,000 clones, around 63% recorded once. The sequenced sample was PBMCs. These receptors all stem from a middle-aged man in good health and CMV-seropositive. Both conserved end residues are part of each CDR3. Each record gives: V gene, J gene, CDR3 protein.

TRBV7-3	TRBJ2-7	CASSTRTSGRMYEQYF
TRBV6-6	TRBJ1-2	CASSYDIKNYGYTF
TRBV5-1	TRBJ2-7	CASSFGTGAAEQYF
TRBV15	TRBJ1-3	CATSADRGVGNTIYF
TRBV4-1	TRBJ2-1	CASSMTSGGVGEQFF
TRBV7-8	TRBJ2-7	CASSIRASGGAHEQYF
TRBV2	TRBJ2-7	CASRTPRTGASYEQYF
TRBV6-5	TRBJ1-4	CASRGTDNEKLFF
TRBV9	TRBJ2-7	CASSPSGTGYEQYF
TRBV5-1	TRBJ1-1	CASSLEQGGKAFF
TRBV10-3	TRBJ2-7	CAISRNSDREYEQYF
TRBV7-9	TRBJ1-2	CASSLTGTNYGYTF
TRBV25-1	TRBJ2-4	CASSETPSTGIQYF
TRBV30	TRBJ1-1	CAWSSGMKTSEAFF
TRBV7-2	TRBJ2-3	CASSLFAGGGTDTQYF
TRBV19	TRBJ2-3	CASSIWPTSGGATDTQYF
TRBV19	TRBJ1-1	CASSMRELNTEAFF
TRBV7-9	TRBJ1-5	CASGEDSNQPQHF
TRBV28	TRBJ2-7	CASSSPGGAGILGPHTLSYEQYF
TRBV2	TRBJ1-5	CASSELQGESNQPQHF
TRBV19	TRBJ2-2	CASILGTSGAGELFF
TRBV7-8	TRBJ2-7	CASSSGTGSYEQYF
TRBV7-3	TRBJ1-5	CASSTGLHQPQHF
TRBV28	TRBJ1-3	CASSPPGQGSGNTIYF
TRBV4-2	TRBJ1-1	CASSHTQYLNTEAFF
TRBV19	TRBJ1-2	CASSPGTGGLSGYTF
TRBV5-5	TRBJ2-5	CASSLTSGFGLAEQETQYF
TRBV19	TRBJ1-2	CASSVTGHNYGYTF
TRBV6-6	TRBJ1-1	CATTGYEGRAFF
TRBV21-1	TRBJ1-2	CASSKGVREGGYTF
TRBV9	TRBJ2-7	CASSVGRPLPSGSYEQYF
TRBV27	TRBJ1-4	CASSSRGSNEKLFF